Presented here are 4 T cell receptor beta chains from one specimen sequenced in a study of tumor and adjacent non-tumor tissue in lung cancer. Three rounds of nested PCR, following a modified ARM-PCR protocol, produced the TCRbeta library. In TCRdb, the multiplex PCR reads were re-called with MiXCR into one record per CDR3 protein. Here the sample spans tens of thousands of distinct CDR3 sequences, approximately 79% being singletons. RNA was extracted from bulk tissue without any cell sorting. Sequencing used lung tumor tissue. Every receptor here comes from a woman aged 50 to 65 with non-small cell lung cancer.

In its sample, this clonotype was seen many times. The gene calls are TRBV20-1 and TRBJ1-1; 7 nucleotides line up with TRBD1. Germline-derived CDR1 and CDR2 are DFQATT and SNEGSKA (reference sequence). The junction had 10 bases not matched to a gene; V was cut back by 0 bases and J by 0 bases. CDR3 length: 17 residues. The CDR3 here is CSARDSGRQGLNTEAFF. CDR3 nucleotide sequence: TGCAGTGCTAGAGATAGCGGGAGACAGGGATTGAACACTGAAGCTTTCTTT.

With regard to this clonotype: The junction does not match germline at one end; this may be a read error. CDR3 residues: CSVRLAEEDIQYF. The CDR3 nucleotides read TGCAGTGTCAGACTAGCGGAAGAAGACATTCAGTATTTC. This chain uses TRBV20-1 with TRBJ2-4; 9 bases line up with TRBD2. Per germline, CDR1 DFQATT and CDR2 SNEGSKA (reference sequence). This CDR3 spans 13 amino acids.

For this clonotype: The junction differs from germline at one of its ends, possibly a read error. The chain is built from TRBV12-3 or TRBV12-4 and TRBJ2-5; 7 positions agree with TRBD1. This CDR3 comprises 15 residues. For the CDR3, the DNA is TGTGCCAGCGGGACGACGGGACAGCCTCAAGGGACCCAGTACTTC. This sequence encodes CASGTTGQPQGTQYF.

The rearrangement uses TRBV12-3 or TRBV12-4 and TRBJ2-6; maybe TRBD1 (7 bases). The CDR3 is 16 residues long. The CDR3 is CVSRTGDSTGANVLTF. The CDR3 DNA reads as TGTGTCAGTAGAACAGGGGACTCCACTGGGGCCAACGTCCTGACTTTC.